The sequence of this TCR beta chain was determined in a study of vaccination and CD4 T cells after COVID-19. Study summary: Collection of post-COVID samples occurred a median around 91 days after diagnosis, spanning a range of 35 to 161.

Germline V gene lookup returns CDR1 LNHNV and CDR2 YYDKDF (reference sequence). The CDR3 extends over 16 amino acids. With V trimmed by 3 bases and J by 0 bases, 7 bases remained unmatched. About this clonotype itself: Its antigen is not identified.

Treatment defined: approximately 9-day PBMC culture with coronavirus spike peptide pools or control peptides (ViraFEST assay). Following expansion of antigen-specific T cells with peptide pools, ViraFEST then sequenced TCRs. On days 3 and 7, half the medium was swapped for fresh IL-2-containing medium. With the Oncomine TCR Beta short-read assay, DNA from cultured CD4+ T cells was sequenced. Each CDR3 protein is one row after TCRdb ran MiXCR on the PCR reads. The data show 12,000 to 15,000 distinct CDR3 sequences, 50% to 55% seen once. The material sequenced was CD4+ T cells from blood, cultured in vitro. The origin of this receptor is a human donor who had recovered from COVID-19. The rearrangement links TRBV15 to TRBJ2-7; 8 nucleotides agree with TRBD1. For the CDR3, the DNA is TGTGCCACCAGCAGTGCCCTGGGACAGGTCTCCTACGAGCAGTACTTC. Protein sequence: CATSSALGQVSYEQYF.